This entry lists 28 T cell receptor beta chains sequenced from one sample in a study of identical twins. TCRdb reanalysed the 5' RACE reads using MiXCR and keeps one entry per CDR3 protein. The table lists some 1,600,000 distinct CDR3 sequences, about 32% of them singletons. The sequenced sample consisted of cord blood. The receptor set was obtained from a newborn girl in good health.

There are a few counts of this clonotype. This sequence joins TRBV12-3 or TRBV12-4 and TRBJ2-7; D unclear. The CDR3 runs to 14 residues. V shed 6 bases and J shed 2 bases, with 14 bases lying between them. The CDR3 spells CASRSWPSPYEQYF. Here the CDR3 DNA reads TGTGCCAGCAGGTCCTGGCCCTCCCCCTACGAGCAGTACTTC.

The chain couples TRBV27 to TRBJ1-5; D perhaps matches TRBD1 (6 bases). From germline, CDR1 is MNHEY and CDR2 SMNVEV (reference sequence). Trimming pared 4 bases from V and 3 bases from J, leaving 16 bases between. CDR3 length: 16 residues. The DNA for the CDR3 is TGTGCCAGCAGTTCCGGGACACTGGGCCCCAATCAGCCCCAGCATTTT. It is translated as CASSSGTLGPNQPQHF.

In this sample, this clonotype turned up a few times. The chain has TRBV10-3 and TRBJ1-2, with D perhaps matching TRBD1 (6 bases). Trimming stripped 0 bases from V and 0 bases from J, with 14 bases between. Germline loops: CDR1 ENHRY, CDR2 SYGVKD. The CDR3 has 17 amino acids. The CDR3 bases are TGTGCCATCAGTGAGTCTTCATGGACAGACACTAACTATGGCTACACCTTC. It encodes CAISESSWTDTNYGYTF.

This clonotype came up a few times. V and J are TRBV20-1 and TRBJ2-3; 7 bases line up with TRBD2. Germline CDR1 reads DFQATT; CDR2 reads SNEGSKA (reference sequence). The CDR3 extends over 18 amino acids. V lost 1 base, J lost 5 bases, and 18 bases stayed unmatched. CDR3 DNA: TGCAGTGCTAGAGGTTTCGGGAGGTTGGCGGGAGTACAAGATACGCAGTATTTT. This gives the protein CSARGFGRLAGVQDTQYF.

As regards this clonotype: A much bigger clone sits one base away, suggesting this may be a read error. The J gene is TRBJ2-7, the V gene TRBV29-1; perhaps TRBD1 as D (5 bases). CDR3 length equals 14 residues. CDR1 is SQVTM and CDR2 is ANQGSEA in the germline V gene. The CDR3 bases are TGCAGCGTTGTAGTCAGGGCCCTCTCCTGCGAGCAGTACTTC. It yields the protein CSVVVRALSCEQYF.

The sample holds many counts of this clonotype. This chain joins TRBV29-1 and TRBJ2-4; D remains ambiguous. The CDR3 is 12 residues long. V was pared by 7 bases and J by 0 bases, with 7 bases between. Germline loops: CDR1 SQVTM, CDR2 ANQGSEA. CDR3 nucleotide sequence: TGCAGCGGACGGGTAGCCAAAAACATTCAGTACTTC. Its translation: CSGRVAKNIQYF.

The chain combines TRBV6-6 with TRBJ1-6; a possible D gene is TRBD1 (5 bases). The CDR3 consists of 14 residues. With 5 bases removed from V and 6 bases from J, the gap between germline ends came to 11 bases. Germline V CDR1 and CDR2: MNHNY, SVGAGI (reference sequence). Here the CDR3 DNA reads TGTGCCAGCAGTAAGGGGATTACTAATTCACCCCTCCACTTT. Its translation: CASSKGITNSPLHF.

This clonotype has a handful of counts. The chain is built from TRBV28 and TRBJ2-1, with D possibly TRBD1 on 7 matching bases. V lost 4 bases and J lost 4, with 14 bases in between. The CDR3 consists of 15 residues. Germline CDR1 and CDR2: MDHEN and SYDVKM. CDR3 amino acids: CASSYEGAGYNEQFF. The CDR3 DNA reads TGTGCCAGCAGTTACGAGGGGGCGGGATACAATGAGCAGTTCTTC.

This clonotype was observed a handful of times. This rearrangement joins TRBV7-9 to TRBJ1-4; 8 bases agree with TRBD1. This CDR3 is 15 amino acids long. Per germline, CDR1 SEHNR and CDR2 FQNEAQ (reference sequence). After removal of 5 bases from V and 7 bases from J, the junction contained 9 bases not matched to a gene. CDR3 sequence (DNA): TGTGCCAGCAGCCCCCAACAGGGGGGTAGTGAAAAACTGTTTTTT. As protein: CASSPQQGGSEKLFF.

This clonotype came up a few times. The V call is TRBV6-5, the J call TRBJ2-4; 11 bases line up with TRBD1. The end of the DNA fits TRBJ2-7 better, so the J call may be wrong. Germline CDR1 is MNHEY and CDR2 is SVGAGI. The CDR3 extends over 14 amino acids. CDR3 nucleotide sequence: TGTGCCAGCCAATGGGACAGGGGGGTTTCCGAGCAGTACTTC. Translating gives CASQWDRGVSEQYF.

The chain is built from TRBV12-3 or TRBV12-4 and TRBJ2-2; 11 bases are a match to TRBD2. The V gene end was trimmed by 3 bases and the J gene end by 6 bases; junction bases not matched to a gene: 6. The CDR3 is made up of 16 amino acids. In DNA, the CDR3 is TGTGCCAGCAGTTTGACTAGCGGGGCAAAATCCGGGGAGCTGTTTTTT. It translates to CASSLTSGAKSGELFF.

The chain employs TRBV10-3 and TRBJ1-2; TRBD1 might be the D (6 bases). This CDR3 has 16 residues. V was pared by 7 bases and J by 6 bases, with 24 bases between. Germline CDR1 ENHRY, CDR2 SYGVKD. CDR3 loop: CAIKDDGTGKGNGYTF. The CDR3 DNA sequence: TGTGCCATCAAAGATGATGGAACAGGGAAGGGGAATGGCTACACCTTC.

The chain combines TRBV25-1 with TRBJ1-1; 7 bases align to TRBD1. CDR1 and CDR2 (germline): MGHDK, SYGVNS. The CDR3 is 18 amino acids. V gave up 5 bases and J gave up 1 base; unmatched junction bases: 16. This chain's CDR3 is CASSKGQWVRGRNTEAFF. The CDR3, as DNA: TGTGCCAGCAGTAAGGGACAGTGGGTTCGCGGTCGGAACACTGAAGCTTTCTTT.

This clonotype was recorded once. The rearrangement joins TRBV20-1 to TRBJ1-2; maybe TRBD1 (5 bases). The CDR3 length is 14 residues. With 5 bases removed from V and 0 bases from J, the gap between germline ends came to 13 bases. The germline V gene encodes CDR1 DFQATT and CDR2 SNEGSKA (reference sequence). The CDR3 sequence: CSASNRRTNYGYTF. The CDR3 coding sequence is TGCAGTGCTTCTAACAGGAGAACTAACTATGGCTACACCTTC.

This chain links TRBV2 with TRBJ1-5, with a weak D call TRBD1 (5 bases). This CDR3 is 14 amino acids long. V lost 7 bases to trimming and J lost 4 bases, with 14 bases between them. The V gene's germline CDR1 is SNHLY and CDR2 FYNNEI. For the CDR3, the DNA is TGTGCCAGCACCACTACAGGCGGGAATCAGCCCCAGCATTTT. Encoded protein: CASTTTGGNQPQHF.

Regarding this clonotype: An end of the junction differs from the germline gene, which may be a read error. The genes are TRBV10-2 and TRBJ1-2; tentative D call: TRBD1 (6 bases). Germline V gene data show CDR1 as WSHSY and CDR2 as SAAADI. This CDR3 contains 13 residues. The CDR3 reads CASRDSRGGGCTF. Here the CDR3 DNA reads TGCGCCAGCAGAGACTCAAGGGGGGGTGGCTGCACCTTC.

The chain is built from TRBV9 and TRBJ2-2; a possible D gene is TRBD1 (6 bases). The CDR3 sequence is 14 residues long. Germline V gene data show CDR1 as SGDLS and CDR2 as YYNGEE. V was shortened by 5 bases and J by 5 bases, with 13 bases between the two germline ends. CDR3 region: CASRAGTQTGELFF. CDR3 sequence (DNA): TGTGCCAGCAGAGCCGGGACACAGACCGGGGAGCTGTTTTTT.

This clonotype appeared many times. This rearrangement joins TRBV11-2 to TRBJ2-1; TRBD1 agrees at 8 bases. Trimming cost V 1 base and J 7 bases; bases outside gene matches: 0. The CDR3 spans 13 residues. The germline V gene encodes CDR1 SGHAT and CDR2 FQNNGV. CDR3 sequence: CASSLGTGNEQFF. DNA of the CDR3: TGTGCCAGCAGCTTAGGGACAGGGAATGAGCAGTTCTTC.

This clonotype was recorded a few times. The chain uses TRBV10-3 and TRBJ2-4; D perhaps matches TRBD1 (5 bases). This CDR3 spans 15 amino acids. Trimming shortened V by 3 bases and J by 0 bases, and 9 bases separated the two germline ends. CDR1 is ENHRY and CDR2 is SYGVKD in the germline V gene. In DNA form, the CDR3 reads TGTGCCATCAGTGAAGGGGCTCTAGCCAAAAACATTCAGTACTTC. It is translated as CAISEGALAKNIQYF.

This clonotype has more than one count but fewer than ten. The DNA of the CDR3 is TGCGCCAGCAGCCAAGATGGCCGGCATAGCAATCAGCCCCAGCATTTT. Translation gives CASSQDGRHSNQPQHF. The rearrangement links TRBV4-1 to TRBJ1-5; D uncertain. Germline V CDR1 and CDR2: MGHRA, YSYEKL. V was cut by 0 bases and J by 0 bases, with 9 bases left in between. There are 16 residues in the CDR3.

This clonotype was recorded a few times. V is TRBV6-4 and J is TRBJ2-3; possible D gene TRBD2, 6 bases. V shed 6 bases and J shed 0 bases, with 16 bases lying between them. Germline values: CDR1 MRHNA, CDR2 SNTAGT. The CDR3 is made up of 16 amino acids. The CDR3 DNA reads as TGTGCCAGCAGCCACATTAAGGGAGGAAGCACAGATACGCAGTATTTT. Translated: CASSHIKGGSTDTQYF.

This clonotype was recorded a few times. The gene calls are TRBV12-3 or TRBV12-4 and TRBJ2-3, with D maybe TRBD1 (8 bases). This CDR3 has 16 amino acids. V was pared by 5 bases and J by 0 bases, with 15 bases between. Here the CDR3 DNA reads TGTGCCAGCAGTCACAGGGGGGGGCTCAGCACAGATACGCAGTATTTT. Its translation: CASSHRGGLSTDTQYF.

V usage is TRBV2 and J usage is TRBJ1-4; D is ambiguous. This CDR3 has 15 amino acids. V was pared by 7 bases and J by 6 bases, with 18 bases between. Germline lookup yields CDR1 SNHLY and CDR2 FYNNEI. The CDR3 reads CASTEGDDLYEKLFF. The CDR3 nucleotides are TGTGCCAGCACCGAGGGTGACGACCTCTATGAAAAACTGTTTTTT.

There are a few counts of this clonotype. V gene TRBV20-1 combines with J gene TRBJ2-1, with 9 positions matching TRBD2. The CDR3 extends over 17 amino acids. Per the germline V gene, CDR1 is DFQATT and CDR2 is SNEGSKA (reference sequence). With 1 base clipped from V and 1 base from J, the junction kept 8 bases outside the gene matches. The chain's CDR3 is CSARVRGREGSYNEQFF. In nucleotides, the CDR3 is TGCAGTGCTAGAGTGAGGGGGCGGGAGGGGTCCTACAATGAGCAGTTCTTC.

The V and J genes are TRBV5-1 and TRBJ2-1; D is possibly TRBD2 (5 bases). V lost 1 base to trimming and J lost 10 bases, with 21 bases between them. This CDR3 is 16 amino acids long. Germline-derived CDR1 and CDR2 are SGHRS and YFSETQ. Here the CDR3 reads CASSLRSGWLTVEQFF. The CDR3 coding sequence is TGCGCCAGCAGCTTGCGGTCGGGGTGGCTTACAGTCGAGCAGTTCTTC.

Ten or more counts support this clonotype. This chain links TRBV29-1 with TRBJ2-7; no firm D call. With 6 bases removed from V and 6 bases from J, the gap between germline ends came to 9 bases. Germline V gene data show CDR1 as SQVTM and CDR2 as ANQGSEA. This CDR3 has 10 amino acids. CDR3 sequence: CSVGHPEQYF. The CDR3 DNA reads as TGCAGCGTAGGCCACCCCGAGCAGTACTTC.

This clonotype has just a few counts. The V call is TRBV7-2, the J call TRBJ2-5; tentative D call: TRBD1 (5 bases). Germline assignment: CDR1 SGHTA and CDR2 FQGNSA. The CDR3 is 14 amino acids. V lost 7 bases and J lost 5, with 17 bases in between. The CDR3 nucleotides read TGTGCCAGCACGACTCAGCTAGGGGCGGAGACCCAGTACTTC. The encoded protein is CASTTQLGAETQYF.

This clonotype was observed a single time. The chain joins TRBV7-2 to TRBJ2-1; D is undetermined. Germline loops: CDR1 SGHTA, CDR2 FQGNSA. The CDR3 loop spans 12 amino acids. V was clipped by 1 base and J by 9 bases, with 7 bases between them. The DNA of the CDR3 is TGTGCCAGCAGCTTAGTGTTTCCTGAGCAGTTCTTC. Translated: CASSLVFPEQFF.